The 23 T cell receptor beta chains below all came from one sample that was sequenced in a study of cytomegalovirus exposure and HLA in healthy donors. 60 Vbeta and 13 Jbeta primers were used in PCR. Only in-frame clones appear in the TCRdb table, and some are missing; sequencing was by immunoSEQ multiplex PCR. The sample has roughly 120,000 clones, more than 75% seen once. The sequencing input was PBMCs. These receptors were collected from a man in his forties in good health and CMV-seronegative.

The chain is built from TRBV28 and TRBJ2-7, with 7 bases fitting TRBD2. The CDR3 runs 16 residues. The J segment lost 2 bases and the V segment lost 3 bases, leaving 10 bases of the junction unmatched. Germline V lookup: CDR1 MDHEN, CDR2 SYDVKM. In DNA form, the CDR3 reads TGTGCCAGCAGTTTCCCCCGCCTTGGGAGGGCCTACGAGCAGTACTTC. Protein: CASSFPRLGRAYEQYF.

The chain uses TRBV2 and TRBJ1-1, with a weak D call TRBD1 (6 bases). The CDR3 contains 13 residues. The germline V gene has CDR1 SNHLY and CDR2 FYNNEI. Trimming pared 5 bases from V and 3 bases from J, leaving 10 bases between. The CDR3 here is CASSNEGDTEAFF. As DNA, the CDR3 is TGTGCCAGCAGTAACGAGGGGGACACTGAAGCTTTCTTT.

This chain joins TRBV28 and TRBJ1-6, with TRBD1 as a possible D gene (5 bases). Germline CDR1 MDHEN, CDR2 SYDVKM. Between the trimmed V and J ends, which lost 3 bases and 9 bases, there was a span of 15 bases. The CDR3 is made up of 15 amino acids. CDR3 coding DNA: TGTGCCAGCAGTTTTGAGGGCCTCGGGGGTTCACCCCTCCACTTT. Amino acids: CASSFEGLGGSPLHF.

The V gene is TRBV2, the J gene TRBJ2-5; 11 bases match TRBD1. With 7 bases clipped from V and 5 bases from J, the junction kept 9 bases outside the gene matches. This CDR3 region has 15 residues. The germline V gene has CDR1 SNHLY and CDR2 FYNNEI. Written as DNA, the CDR3 is TGTGCCAGCAACGGACAGGGGGCTGCTAGGGAGACCCAGTACTTC. Translation gives CASNGQGAARETQYF.

The gene calls are TRBV5-1 and TRBJ2-7; 15 bases align to TRBD2. This CDR3 spans 15 amino acids. V shed 3 bases, J shed 5 bases, and the junction held 3 bases outside the gene matches. Germline V gene lookup returns CDR1 SGHRS and CDR2 YFSETQ. The CDR3 DNA reads as TGCGCCAGCAGCTCGCGGACTAGCGGGGGGGACGAGCAGTACTTC. Its translation: CASSSRTSGGDEQYF.

The gene calls are TRBV6-5 and TRBJ1-2; D might be TRBD1 (6 bases). This CDR3 has 14 amino acids. CDR1 MNHEY and CDR2 SVGAGI come from the germline V gene. The V end lost 6 bases, the J end lost 0 bases, and 11 bases lay between the germline ends. DNA for the CDR3: TGTGCCAGCAGAGAGGACAGACCTAACTATGGCTACACCTTC. Encoded protein: CASREDRPNYGYTF.

This chain connects TRBV18 to TRBJ1-5, with a tentative D call TRBD1 (5 bases). The germline V gene has CDR1 KGHSH and CDR2 LQKENI. This CDR3 is built from 13 residues. V gave up 2 bases and J gave up 9 bases, with 11 bases separating them. CDR3 bases: TGTGCCAGCTCACCATCTACAGGTTGGCCCCAGCATTTT. This gives the protein CASSPSTGWPQHF.

This clone appeared a single time. V and J are TRBV5-6 and TRBJ1-6, with a weak D call TRBD1 (5 bases). V dropped 0 bases and J dropped 7 bases, with 5 bases sitting between them. Germline V lookup: CDR1 SGHDT, CDR2 YYEEEE. The CDR3 totals 13 residues. The CDR3 coding sequence is TGTGCCAGCAGCTTGGACAGGAATTCACCCCTCCACTTT. Translated: CASSLDRNSPLHF.

The genes are TRBV28 and TRBJ1-5; D might be TRBD1 (5 bases). Per the germline V gene, CDR1 is MDHEN and CDR2 is SYDVKM. The CDR3 length is 14 residues. Trimming stripped 8 bases from V and 3 bases from J, with 14 bases between. CDR3 sequence reads: CASFPARVNQPQHF. In DNA, the CDR3 is TGTGCCAGCTTTCCGGCCAGGGTCAATCAGCCCCAGCATTTT.

The V and J genes are TRBV29-1 and TRBJ2-7; D might be TRBD2 (5 bases). The V gene lost 5 bases and the J gene lost 0 bases, with 11 bases spanning the gap. The CDR3 consists of 13 residues. Germline-derived CDR1 and CDR2 are SQVTM and ANQGSEA. The CDR3 DNA follows: TGCAGCGTTCGAGGGATAGGCTCCTACGAGCAGTACTTC. It encodes CSVRGIGSYEQYF.

The chain employs TRBV7-2 and TRBJ2-7; the match to TRBD2 covers 7 bases. This CDR3 is built from 14 residues. J lost 5 bases, V lost 3 bases, and 7 bases had no gene match. The germline V gene encodes CDR1 SGHTA and CDR2 FQGNSA. The CDR3 protein is CASSFPGGYNEQYF. CDR3 coding DNA: TGTGCCAGCAGCTTCCCCGGGGGGTATAACGAGCAGTACTTC.

This chain joins TRBV6-6 and TRBJ1-4; possible D gene TRBD1, 6 bases. The V gene lost 6 bases and the J gene lost 7 bases, with 18 bases spanning the gap. CDR1 MNHNY and CDR2 SVGAGI come from the germline V gene (reference sequence). CDR3 length equals 15 residues. CDR3 sequence: CASSRFETGGEKLFF. The CDR3 DNA reads TGTGCCAGCAGCCGCTTCGAGACAGGAGGTGAAAAACTGTTTTTT.

The gene calls are TRBV7-9 and TRBJ1-4; TRBD1 matches at 7 bases. The V gene's germline CDR1 is SEHNR and CDR2 FQNEAQ (reference sequence). V gave up 5 bases and J gave up 4 bases; unmatched junction bases: 4. The CDR3 extends over 14 amino acids. The CDR3 DNA is TGTGCCAGCAGCCTGGGACAGAGTAATGAAAAACTGTTTTTT. This translates into CASSLGQSNEKLFF.

J is TRBJ2-2 and V is TRBV9; 9 bases line up with TRBD1. The J segment lost 7 bases and the V segment lost 4 bases, leaving 11 bases of the junction unmatched. This CDR3 comprises 16 residues. The germline gives CDR1 SGDLS, CDR2 YYNGEE. CDR3 residues: CASSYNWTGVNGELFF. CDR3 nucleotides: TGTGCCAGCAGCTATAACTGGACAGGGGTGAACGGGGAGCTGTTTTTT.

The rearrangement uses TRBV4-3 and TRBJ1-2; 8 bases agree with TRBD1. The germline V gene encodes CDR1 LGHNA and CDR2 YSLEER. The V gene end was trimmed by 0 bases and the J gene end by 1 base; junction bases not matched to a gene: 10. The CDR3 covers 18 residues. The CDR3 DNA sequence: TGCGCCAGCAGCCAAGATCACGCACAGGGGGACCTTAACTATGGCTACACCTTC. Amino acids: CASSQDHAQGDLNYGYTF.

This clone showed up just once. The rearrangement links TRBV7-9 to TRBJ2-3; TRBD1 matches 11 bases. The V segment lost 5 bases and the J segment 0 bases; nucleotides outside the gene matches: 7. Germline-derived CDR1 and CDR2 are SEHNR and FQNEAQ (reference sequence). This CDR3 has 17 amino acids. CDR3 amino acids: CASSPGQGAISTDTQYF. CDR3 coding DNA: TGTGCCAGCAGCCCAGGACAGGGGGCCATTAGCACAGATACGCAGTATTTT.

The chain recombines TRBV27 with TRBJ1-2, with 7 bases matching TRBD1. The germline gives CDR1 MNHEY, CDR2 SMNVEV (reference sequence). With 4 bases clipped from V and 5 bases from J, the junction kept 7 bases outside the gene matches. The CDR3 is made up of 14 amino acids. CDR3 sequence: CASSSVGTAYGYTF. The CDR3 nucleotides read TGTGCCAGCAGTTCTGTCGGGACAGCTTATGGCTACACCTTC.

The chain couples TRBV2 to TRBJ1-4; D may be TRBD1 (5 bases). Trimming took off 5 bases at V and 8 bases at J, with 15 bases between the two ends. This CDR3 has 14 residues. The germline gives CDR1 SNHLY, CDR2 FYNNEI. Written as DNA, the CDR3 is TGTGCCAGCAGTTCTCGACAGACTGGGGAAAAACTGTTTTTT. Amino acids: CASSSRQTGEKLFF. Supplemented by reference TRBV2 and TRBJ1-4, the full variable domain reads EPEVTQTPSHQVTQMGQEVILRCVPISNHLYFYWYRQILGQKVEFLVSFYNNEISEKSEIFDDQFSVERPDGSNFTLKIRSTKLEDSAMYFCASSSRQTGEKLFFGSGTQLSVL.

The V and J genes are TRBV19 and TRBJ1-5, with D uncertain. CDR3 length equals 16 residues. Trimming cost V 5 bases and J 4 bases, with 18 bases left between them. Germline V CDR1 and CDR2: LNHDA, SQIVND (reference sequence). DNA for the CDR3: TGTGCCAGTAGTGCGGCAGCTTCGAGAGGGAATCAGCCCCAGCATTTT. Residues: CASSAAASRGNQPQHF. Combining the CDR3 with reference TRBV19 and TRBJ1-5 gives the whole variable domain DGGITQSPKYLFRKEGQNVTLSCEQNLNHDAMYWYRQDPGQGLRLIYYSQIVNDFQKGDIAEGYSVSREKKESFPLTVTSAQKNPTAFYLCASSAAASRGNQPQHFGDGTRLSIL.

V usage is TRBV5-4 and J usage is TRBJ2-3, with TRBD2 matching 7 bases. Trimming cost V 5 bases and J 2 bases; bases outside gene matches: 5. The CDR3 extends over 14 amino acids. The germline V gene encodes CDR1 SGHNT and CDR2 YYREEE (reference sequence). The CDR3 DNA reads TGTGCCAGCAGAAGAAGCGGGGACACAGATACGCAGTATTTT. It encodes CASRRSGDTDTQYF.

V gene TRBV15 combines with J gene TRBJ2-5; TRBD2 matches at 7 bases. Losses at the gene ends were 0 bases for V and 5 bases for J; bases not matched to a gene: 6. In germline, CDR1 is LNHNV, CDR2 YYDKDF (reference sequence). This CDR3 contains 15 residues. DNA of the CDR3: TGTGCCACCAGCAGAGATCTACTAGCGTGGGAGACCCAGTACTTC. Its protein product is CATSRDLLAWETQYF.

This clone came up a few times. This chain joins TRBV18 and TRBJ1-4; TRBD1 aligns across 7 bases. J gave up 3 bases and V 1 base, and 2 bases lay outside the gene matches. From germline, CDR1 is KGHSH and CDR2 LQKENI. This CDR3 is 15 amino acids long. CDR3 in amino acids: CASSPQGASNEKLFF. The CDR3 DNA sequence: TGTGCCAGCTCACCACAGGGGGCGTCTAATGAAAAACTGTTTTTT.

The chain links TRBV27 to TRBJ1-6, with 7 positions matching TRBD1. Germline CDR1 and CDR2: MNHEY and SMNVEV (reference sequence). The CDR3 is made up of 14 amino acids. The V gene end was trimmed by 7 bases and the J gene end by 7 bases; junction bases not matched to a gene: 7. The CDR3 bases are TGTGCCAGCAACCCCGGGACAGCAAATTCACCCCTCCACTTT. Residues: CASNPGTANSPLHF.